The clone carrying this T cell receptor beta chain was seen ten or more times. Its antigen remains unidentified. A library of TCRbeta sequences, prepared with unique molecular identifiers, was generated. One entry per CDR3 protein results from TCRdb running MiXCR on the PCR reads. The sample has about 110,000 distinct CDR3 sequences, 10% seen once. The CDR3 has 15 residues. The germline gives CDR1 SEHNR, CDR2 FQNEAQ (reference sequence). Between the trimmed V and J ends, which lost 5 bases and 2 bases, there was a span of 13 bases. The data are from a study of T-cell reconstitution after alpha-beta-depleted transplantation in children. General study findings and limits: After transplant, at about two months, alpha-beta T cells were reportedly derived from several hundred expanded graft clones. For some patients, TCRbeta diversity was high at day 60 because of recipient T cells and thymic progenitors that survived. A year post-transplant, T-cell counts and diversity derived mostly from newly produced T cells.

The receptor was derived from a boy aged 2 to 10 with acute lymphoblastic leukemia, due to receive a stem cell transplant. Specimen: PBMCs, collected before TCRalphabeta/CD19-depleted stem cell transplant. V and J are TRBV7-9 and TRBJ1-3, with a weak D call TRBD1 (6 bases). This CDR3 reads CASSATRGAGNTIYF. CDR3 bases: TGTGCCAGCAGCGCGACCAGGGGAGCTGGAAACACCATATATTTT.